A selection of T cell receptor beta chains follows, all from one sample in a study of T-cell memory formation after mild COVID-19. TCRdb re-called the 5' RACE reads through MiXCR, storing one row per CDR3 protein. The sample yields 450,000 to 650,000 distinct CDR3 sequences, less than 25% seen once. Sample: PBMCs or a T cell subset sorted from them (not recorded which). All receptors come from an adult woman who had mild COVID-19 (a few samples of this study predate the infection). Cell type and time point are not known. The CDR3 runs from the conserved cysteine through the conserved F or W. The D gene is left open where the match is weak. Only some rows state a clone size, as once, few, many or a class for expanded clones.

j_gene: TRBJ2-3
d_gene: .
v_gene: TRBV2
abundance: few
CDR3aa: CASSEASSGTDTQYF
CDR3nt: TGTGCCAGCAGTGAAGCTAGCTCGGGCACAGATACGCAGTATTTT

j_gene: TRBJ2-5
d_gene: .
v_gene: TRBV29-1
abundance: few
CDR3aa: CSVDDRGGETQYF
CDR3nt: TGCAGCGTTGATGACAGGGGAGGGGAGACCCAGTACTTC

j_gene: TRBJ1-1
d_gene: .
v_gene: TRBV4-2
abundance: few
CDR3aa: CASSQREIRSTEAFF
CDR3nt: TGTGCCAGCAGCCAAAGGGAGATTAGATCCACTGAAGCTTTCTTT

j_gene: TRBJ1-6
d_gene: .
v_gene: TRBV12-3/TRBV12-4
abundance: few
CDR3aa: CASSLQRYNSPLHF
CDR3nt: TGTGCCAGCAGCTTACAGCGATATAATTCACCCCTCCACTTT

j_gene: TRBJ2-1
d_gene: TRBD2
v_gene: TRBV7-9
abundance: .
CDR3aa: CASSQTSAEQFF
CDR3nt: TGTGCCAGCAGCCAGACTAGCGCTGAGCAGTTCTTC

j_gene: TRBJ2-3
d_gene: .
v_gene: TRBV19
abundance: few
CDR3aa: CASSIVPVTDTQYF
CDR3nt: TGTGCCAGTAGTATAGTCCCAGTAACAGATACGCAGTATTTT

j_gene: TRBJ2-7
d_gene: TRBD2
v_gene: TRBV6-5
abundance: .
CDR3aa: CASSYDGRAREQYF
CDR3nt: TGTGCCAGCAGTTACGACGGGAGGGCAAGGGAGCAGTACTTC

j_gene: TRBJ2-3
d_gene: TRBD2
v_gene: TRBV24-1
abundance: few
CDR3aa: CATSSWGGDTQYF
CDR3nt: TGTGCCACCAGTTCGTGGGGGGGGGATACGCAGTATTTT

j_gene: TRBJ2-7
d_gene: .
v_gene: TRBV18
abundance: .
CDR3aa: CASSPPKISSSYEQYF
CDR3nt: TGTGCCAGCTCACCCCCTAAGATTTCGTCGTCCTACGAGCAGTACTTC

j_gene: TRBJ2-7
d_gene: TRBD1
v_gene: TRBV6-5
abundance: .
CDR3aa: CASSYGRQGAVYEQYF
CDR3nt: TGTGCCAGCAGTTACGGGCGTCAGGGGGCGGTCTACGAGCAGTACTTC

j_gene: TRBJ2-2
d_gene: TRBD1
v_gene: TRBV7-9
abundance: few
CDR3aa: CASSSDAPGTGVSGELFF
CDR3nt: TGTGCCAGCAGCTCTGATGCCCCCGGGACAGGGGTTTCCGGGGAGCTGTTTTTT

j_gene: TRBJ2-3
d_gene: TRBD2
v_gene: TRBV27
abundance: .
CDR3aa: CASSPQAGGPPDTQYF
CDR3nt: TGTGCCAGCAGTCCGCAAGCGGGAGGGCCACCAGATACGCAGTATTTT

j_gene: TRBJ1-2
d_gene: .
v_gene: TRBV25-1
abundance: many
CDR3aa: CASSEEGYGYTF
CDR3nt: TGTGCCAGCAGTGAAGAGGGCTATGGCTACACCTTC

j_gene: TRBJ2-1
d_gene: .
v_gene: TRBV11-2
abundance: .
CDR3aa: CASSPRRVAASYNEQFF
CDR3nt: TGTGCCAGCAGCCCCAGGAGGGTAGCGGCCTCCTACAATGAGCAGTTCTTC

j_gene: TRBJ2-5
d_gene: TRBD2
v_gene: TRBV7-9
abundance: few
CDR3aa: CASSLGAGVQETQYF
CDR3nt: TGTGCCAGCAGCTTAGGAGCGGGGGTCCAAGAGACCCAGTACTTC

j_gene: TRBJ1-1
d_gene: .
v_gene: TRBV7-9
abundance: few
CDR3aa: CASSQTGWTEAFF
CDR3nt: TGTGCCAGCAGTCAAACAGGGTGGACTGAAGCTTTCTTT

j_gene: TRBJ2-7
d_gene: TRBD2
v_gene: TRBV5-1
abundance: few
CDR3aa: CASSLELAGGSNEQYF
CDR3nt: TGCGCCAGCAGCTTGGAACTAGCGGGAGGAAGTAACGAGCAGTACTTC

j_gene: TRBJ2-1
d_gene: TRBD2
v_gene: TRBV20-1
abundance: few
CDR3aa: CSARELAGGGNEQFF
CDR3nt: TGCAGTGCTAGGGAACTAGCGGGGGGAGGCAATGAGCAGTTCTTC

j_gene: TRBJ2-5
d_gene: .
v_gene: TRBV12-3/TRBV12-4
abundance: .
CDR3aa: CASSLVGRVETQYF
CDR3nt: TGTGCCAGCAGTTTAGTCGGGAGAGTGGAGACCCAGTACTTC

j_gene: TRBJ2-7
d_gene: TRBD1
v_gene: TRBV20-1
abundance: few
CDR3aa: CSARDTRGYPYEQYF
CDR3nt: TGCAGTGCTAGAGATACCAGGGGGTACCCCTACGAGCAGTACTTC

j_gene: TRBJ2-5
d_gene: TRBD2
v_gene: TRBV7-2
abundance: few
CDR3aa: CASSLGSGGIPETQYF
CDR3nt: TGTGCCAGCAGCTTAGGAAGCGGGGGAATCCCAGAGACCCAGTACTTC

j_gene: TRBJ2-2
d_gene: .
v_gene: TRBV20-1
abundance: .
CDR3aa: CSARDEGLDTGELFF
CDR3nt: TGCAGTGCTAGAGATGAGGGATTGGACACCGGGGAGCTGTTTTTT

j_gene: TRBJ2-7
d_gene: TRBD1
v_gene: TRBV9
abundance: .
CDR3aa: CASSVGTGAEQYF
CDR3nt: TGTGCCAGCAGCGTAGGGACAGGAGCCGAGCAGTACTTC

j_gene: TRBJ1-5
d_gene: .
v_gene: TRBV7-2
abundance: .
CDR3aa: CASSLVARAKKQPQHF
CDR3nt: TGTGCCAGCAGCTTAGTTGCCAGGGCGAAAAAACAGCCCCAGCATTTT

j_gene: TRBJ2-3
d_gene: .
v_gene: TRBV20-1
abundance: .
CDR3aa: CSANFKGLDTQYF
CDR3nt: TGCAGTGCTAATTTTAAGGGTTTGGATACGCAGTATTTT

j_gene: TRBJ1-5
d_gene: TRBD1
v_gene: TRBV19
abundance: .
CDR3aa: CASSMTGDNNQPQHF
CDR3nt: TGTGCCAGTAGTATGACAGGGGACAACAATCAGCCCCAGCATTTT

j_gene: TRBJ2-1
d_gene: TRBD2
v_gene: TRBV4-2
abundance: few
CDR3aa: CASSQRTSGRNNEQFF
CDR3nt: TGTGCCAGCAGCCAGCGGACTAGCGGGAGAAACAATGAGCAGTTCTTC